Below, one T cell receptor beta chain is given with its context. Its antigen is undetermined. The sample belongs to a study of cytomegalovirus exposure and HLA in healthy donors. This CDR3 has 14 residues. Germline CDR1 and CDR2: MNHEY and SMNVEV (reference sequence). V gave up 2 bases and J gave up 10 bases, with 15 bases separating them. Both 60 Vbeta primers and 13 Jbeta primers went into the PCR. The method was immunoSEQ multiplex PCR; TCRdb's version includes in-frame clones alone and lacks a portion of them. The table lists about 130,000 clones, 77% of them singletons. General study results and limits: About 87% or about 30% of the time was how often most TCR beta V segments were productive, according to an earlier analysis. Common viral pathogens were later found to be apparently linked to several of the most significant clusters.

Sequencing was done on a sample of PBMCs. The rearrangement joins TRBV27 to TRBJ2-1; D gene ambiguous. The TCR sequence derives from a male donor in good health and CMV-seropositive. CDR3 sequence (DNA): TGTGCCAGCAGTTTAAAGTCTTCTGACTTCGAGCAGTTCTTC. This sequence encodes CASSLKSSDFEQFF.